A single sample gave rise to the 29 T cell receptor beta chains below, sequenced in a study of blood T cell repertoires in COVID-19. TCRdb's copy holds only in-frame clones and misses some; the assay was immunoSEQ multiplex PCR. The repertoire holds around 170,000 clones, with approximately 83% as singletons. The sample was peripheral blood. The receptors stem from a man aged 45-65 years with active or convalescent COVID-19.

This clone has just a few counts. The chain is built from TRBV11-2 and TRBJ2-7, with 7 bases lining up with TRBD1. Germline V gene data show CDR1 as SGHAT and CDR2 as FQNNGV. After removal of 5 bases from V and 1 base from J, the junction contained 8 bases not matched to a gene. The CDR3 length is 15 residues. For the CDR3, the DNA is TGTGCCAGCAGCCCCAATGGACAGGTTTCCTACGAGCAGTACTTC. The encoded protein is CASSPNGQVSYEQYF.

This chain uses TRBV7-2 with TRBJ2-2, with D possibly being TRBD2 (6 bases). The CDR3 runs to 15 residues. Germline V gene data show CDR1 as SGHTA and CDR2 as FQGNSA. V was trimmed by 1 base and J by 7 bases, leaving 13 bases between them. DNA of the CDR3: TGTGCCAGCAGCTTAGAGACTAGTATCGGCGGGGAGCTGTTTTTT. Translated: CASSLETSIGGELFF.

This clone was seen just once. The CDR3 DNA reads as TGTGCCAGCTCACCAAAACTTTACAATGAGCAGTTCTTC. It specifies CASSPKLYNEQFF. This chain uses TRBV18 with TRBJ2-1; D ambiguous. The ends were cut back, 2 bases at V and 4 bases at J, with 6 bases in the middle. CDR3 length: 13 residues. Germline V CDR1 and CDR2: KGHSH, LQKENI.

The chain employs TRBV11-3 and TRBJ2-2, with TRBD2 identical over 10 bases. The CDR3 runs 16 residues. Germline V gene sequence: CDR1 SGHNT, CDR2 YENEEA. Losses at the gene ends were 3 bases for V and 7 bases for J; bases not matched to a gene: 8. In DNA form, the CDR3 reads TGTGCCAGCAGCTTCAGCGGGAGGGTTGGCGGCGGGGAGCTGTTTTTT. It is translated as CASSFSGRVGGGELFF.

The rearrangement joins TRBV6-1 to TRBJ2-3, with D tentatively TRBD2 (5 bases). CDR1 is MNHNS, CDR2 SASEGT, per germline. Trimming removed 3 bases at V and 4 bases at J, with 14 bases between. This CDR3 is 15 amino acids long. CDR3 sequence: CASSDGRGVPDTQYF. The CDR3 DNA is TGTGCCAGCAGTGATGGTCGGGGTGTCCCAGATACGCAGTATTTT.

The chain joins TRBV6-1 to TRBJ1-2; D gene unclear. Trimming took off 0 bases at V and 4 bases at J, with 9 bases between the two ends. Looked up from germline, CDR1 is MNHNS and CDR2 is SASEGT. CDR3 length equals 14 residues. CDR3 residues: CASSEAGAGYGYTF. The CDR3 DNA sequence: TGTGCCAGCAGTGAAGCGGGAGCCGGCTATGGCTACACCTTC.

The rearrangement uses TRBV7-6 and TRBJ2-2; a weak D match, TRBD2 (6 bases). Trimming removed 6 bases at V and 2 bases at J, with 13 bases between. The CDR3 is 15 residues long. Germline V gene lookup returns CDR1 SGHVS and CDR2 FNYEAQ. For the CDR3, the DNA is TGTGCCAGCAGTTCCAAGCGGGTAAACACCGGGGAGCTGTTTTTT. Protein product: CASSSKRVNTGELFF. Using reference TRBV7-6 and TRBJ2-2 for the parts outside the CDR3, the full variable domain is GAGVSQSPRYKVTKRGQDVALRCDPISGHVSLYWYRQALGQGPEFLTYFNYEAQQDKSGLPNDRFSAERPEGSISTLTIQRTEQRDSAMYRCASSSKRVNTGELFFGEGSRLTVL.

V gene TRBV12-3 or TRBV12-4 combines with J gene TRBJ1-1, with TRBD1 as a possible D gene (5 bases). This CDR3 is 13 amino acids long. Between the trimmed V and J ends, which lost 5 bases and 7 bases, there was a span of 14 bases. The chain's CDR3 is CASSTLPGFEAFF. The CDR3 nucleotides read TGTGCCAGCAGTACCCTGCCAGGGTTTGAAGCTTTCTTT.

V usage is TRBV3-1 (or the pseudogene TRBV3-2) and J usage is TRBJ1-2; D is possibly TRBD1 (6 bases). This CDR3 has 14 residues. Germline V gene sequence: CDR1 LGHDT, CDR2 YNNKEL (reference sequence). Trimming left V 1 base short and J 2 bases short, with 8 bases between. CDR3 bases: TGTGCCAGCAGCCAAGGGACAGCAAACTATGGCTACACCTTC. Translating gives CASSQGTANYGYTF.

This chain connects TRBV19 to TRBJ1-5; perhaps TRBD1 as D (5 bases). The CDR3 spans 15 residues. V lost 4 bases and J lost 0, with 10 bases in between. Germline assignment: CDR1 LNHDA and CDR2 SQIVND (reference sequence). The CDR3 reads CASSTTGYSNQPQHF. DNA of the CDR3: TGTGCCAGTAGTACCACAGGTTATAGCAATCAGCCCCAGCATTTT.

The J gene is TRBJ2-2, the V gene TRBV5-6; possibly TRBD2 for D (7 bases). V dropped 2 bases and J dropped 5 bases, with 13 bases sitting between them. The length of the CDR3 is 15 residues. Germline CDR1 and CDR2: SGHDT and YYEEEE. The CDR3 loop reads CASSFFGGPTGELFF. In DNA form, the CDR3 reads TGTGCCAGCAGCTTCTTCGGGGGGCCAACCGGGGAGCTGTTTTTT.

This chain connects TRBV18 to TRBJ2-5; TRBD2 aligns across 7 bases. Trimming took 4 bases from V and 4 from J; bases not matched to a gene: 6. Germline loops: CDR1 KGHSH, CDR2 LQKENI. The CDR3 length is 14 residues. CDR3 amino acids: CASSREGGRETQYF. CDR3 DNA sequence: TGTGCCAGCTCACGGGAGGGTGGCAGAGAGACCCAGTACTTC.

In this sample, this clone turned up a few times. This chain links TRBV5-1 with TRBJ1-6, with 9 bases matching TRBD1. Unmatched junction bases numbered 8, after V lost 4 bases and J lost 6 bases. Germline V gene data show CDR1 as SGHRS and CDR2 as YFSETQ. CDR3 size: 16 residues. CDR3 nucleotides: TGCGCCAGCAGCCCAATACCGACAGGGGGTAATTCACCCCTCCACTTT. Translation gives CASSPIPTGGNSPLHF.

V and J are TRBV7-9 and TRBJ2-7, with 7 bases matching TRBD1. Trimming removed 5 bases from V and 4 bases from J; junction bases left unmatched: 8. The CDR3 extends over 14 amino acids. The germline V gene has CDR1 SEHNR and CDR2 FQNEAQ (reference sequence). The CDR3 loop reads CASSLTGTEYEQYF. As DNA, the CDR3 is TGTGCCAGCAGCCTAACCGGGACAGAATACGAGCAGTACTTC.

This rearrangement joins TRBV7-2 to TRBJ2-1; no clear D. Trimming removed 1 base from V and 3 bases from J, with 10 bases in between. Germline V gene lookup returns CDR1 SGHTA and CDR2 FQGNSA. This CDR3 is built from 15 residues. As DNA, the CDR3 is TGTGCCAGCAGCTTAGATCCCGCAGGCTACAATGAGCAGTTCTTC. Protein sequence: CASSLDPAGYNEQFF.

V is TRBV18 and J is TRBJ1-5; D remains unclear. V was shortened by 2 bases and J by 0 bases, with 11 bases between the two germline ends. The CDR3 is made up of 16 amino acids. The germline gives CDR1 KGHSH, CDR2 LQKENI. Here the CDR3 reads CASSPNGGFSNQPQHF. CDR3 DNA sequence: TGTGCCAGCTCACCAAACGGAGGCTTTAGCAATCAGCCCCAGCATTTT.

The chain carries TRBV19 and TRBJ1-5, with D possibly TRBD1 on 6 matching bases. V was clipped by 10 bases and J by 0 bases, with 13 bases between them. Germline-derived CDR1 and CDR2 are LNHDA and SQIVND (reference sequence). The CDR3 has 14 amino acids. CDR3 sequence (DNA): TGTGCCACCGTGACAGGAAATAGCAATCAGCCCCAGCATTTT. Translating it yields CATVTGNSNQPQHF.

The chain recombines TRBV30 with TRBJ1-5, with TRBD1 as a possible D gene (6 bases). V lost 0 bases and J 6 bases, leaving 9 bases between the germline ends. This CDR3 comprises 13 residues. Germline assignment: CDR1 GTSNPN and CDR2 SVGIG (reference sequence). DNA of the CDR3: TGTGCCTGGAGTGTAGAGGGGGTTCAGCCCCAGCATTTT. This sequence encodes CAWSVEGVQPQHF.

The genes are TRBV7-2 and TRBJ1-1; 9 nucleotides match TRBD1. V trimming: 3 bases; J trimming: 4 bases; junction bases outside the gene matches: 3. Germline CDR1 is SGHTA and CDR2 is FQGNSA. The CDR3 contains 14 residues. The CDR3 protein is CASSFRQGGTEAFF. CDR3 DNA: TGTGCCAGCAGCTTCAGACAGGGGGGCACTGAAGCTTTCTTT.

The chain combines TRBV7-9 with TRBJ2-3; 8 nucleotides line up with TRBD2. This CDR3 spans 14 amino acids. CDR1 is SEHNR, CDR2 FQNEAQ, per germline (reference sequence). V gave up 5 bases and J gave up 2 bases; unmatched junction bases: 3. CDR3 nucleotide sequence: TGTGCCAGCAGCGAACTAGCGGCCACAGATACGCAGTATTTT. Translated: CASSELAATDTQYF.

This chain uses TRBV25-1 with TRBJ1-3; 7 positions match TRBD1. V lost 4 bases to trimming and J lost 0 bases; unmatched junction nucleotides: 3. This CDR3 is 15 amino acids long. Looked up from germline, CDR1 is MGHDK and CDR2 is SYGVNS. The CDR3 loop reads CASSAGGSSGNTIYF. DNA for the CDR3: TGTGCCAGCAGTGCAGGGGGGAGCTCTGGAAACACCATATATTTT.

This chain joins TRBV19 and TRBJ2-1, with TRBD2 matching 10 bases. J was trimmed by 5 bases and V by 5 bases; bases with no gene match: 6. This CDR3 spans 15 amino acids. The germline V gene has CDR1 LNHDA and CDR2 SQIVND (reference sequence). The CDR3 sequence: CASSSRTSGNNEQFF. Here the CDR3 DNA reads TGTGCCAGTAGTTCGCGGACTAGCGGTAACAATGAGCAGTTCTTC.

This rearrangement joins TRBV7-2 to TRBJ2-5; 10 nucleotides align to TRBD2. The germline CDR1 and CDR2 sequences are SGHTA and FQGNSA. The junction had 11 bases not matched to a gene; V was cut back by 5 bases and J by 5 bases. The CDR3 has 16 amino acids. This CDR3 is CASSRHSGGAWETQYF. The CDR3 DNA reads as TGTGCCAGCAGCCGCCACAGCGGGGGGGCGTGGGAGACCCAGTACTTC.

This rearrangement joins TRBV24-1 to TRBJ2-7; TRBD1 is a possible D gene (6 bases). This CDR3 has 14 residues. V lost 3 bases and J 2 bases, leaving 10 bases between the germline ends. Per the germline V gene, CDR1 is KGHDR and CDR2 is SFDVKD. CDR3 DNA: TGTGCCACCAGTGATCCGGGACAACCCTACGAGCAGTACTTC. It encodes CATSDPGQPYEQYF.

This rearrangement joins TRBV7-9 to TRBJ1-2; no firm D call. The CDR3 has 15 amino acids. Germline CDR1 and CDR2: SEHNR and FQNEAQ (reference sequence). The germline V and J ends were trimmed by 1 base and 8 bases, with 17 bases remaining between them. CDR3 residues: CASSLEEGGYTGYTF. CDR3 coding DNA: TGTGCCAGCAGCTTAGAAGAGGGCGGATACACGGGCTACACCTTC.

The rearrangement joins TRBV30 to TRBJ1-6; no clear D. The V and J ends lost 4 bases and 9 bases respectively, with 22 bases between them. The CDR3 is made up of 16 amino acids. Per the germline V gene, CDR1 is GTSNPN and CDR2 is SVGIG (reference sequence). CDR3 residues: CAWTEQLPPNPSPLHF. CDR3 nucleotide sequence: TGTGCCTGGACAGAACAGCTTCCACCTAACCCTTCACCCCTCCACTTT. Based on the CDR3 plus reference TRBV30 and TRBJ1-6, the full variable domain is SQTIHQWPATLVQPVGSPLSLECTVEGTSNPNLYWYRQAAGRGLQLLFYSVGIGQISSEVPQNLSASRPQDRQFILSSKKLLLSDSGFYLCAWTEQLPPNPSPLHFGNGTRLTVT.

V is TRBV5-1 and J is TRBJ1-1, with TRBD1 matching 7 bases. With V trimmed by 4 bases and J by 4 bases, 7 bases remained unmatched. In germline, CDR1 is SGHRS, CDR2 YFSETQ. The CDR3 length is 14 residues. The DNA of the CDR3 is TGCGCCAGCAGCACAGGGGTTGTCGGCACTGAAGCTTTCTTT. Amino acids: CASSTGVVGTEAFF.

The chain uses TRBV14 and TRBJ2-3; 9 bases match TRBD2. CDR3 length equals 16 residues. Trimming took 2 bases from V and 3 from J; bases not matched to a gene: 6. Germline V gene lookup returns CDR1 SGHDN and CDR2 FVKESK. This chain's CDR3 is CASSQSAGGGTDTQYF. CDR3 coding DNA: TGTGCCAGCAGCCAATCAGCGGGAGGAGGTACAGATACGCAGTATTTT.

The CDR3: CAWDRGLVETQYF. The CDR3 coding sequence is TGTGCCTGGGACAGGGGGCTGGTGGAGACCCAGTACTTC. This chain links TRBV30 with TRBJ2-5, with 10 nucleotides matching TRBD1. The CDR3 is made up of 13 amino acids. Germline CDR1 and CDR2: GTSNPN and SVGIG (reference sequence). V gave up 5 bases and J gave up 5 bases; unmatched junction bases: 5.